This paragraph reports one T cell receptor beta chain. Its antigen remains unidentified. Between the trimmed V and J ends, which lost 2 bases and 8 bases, there was a span of 18 bases. The CDR3 runs 15 residues. Germline CDR1 reads MNHEY; CDR2 reads SVGAGI. Here immunoSEQ multiplex PCR was the method, and the copy in TCRdb shows in-frame clones only, minus some. The table lists approximately 100,000 clones, roughly 88% of them singletons. This sample is part of a study of identifying expanded T cells in peripheral blood. Regarding the study as a whole: Clone count variance between roughly two-week samples rose with total template count.

The clonotype comes from a person between 18 and 75 years old in good health. Sequenced material: blood. The chain has TRBV6-5 and TRBJ1-2, with D possibly TRBD1 on 5 matching bases. In nucleotides, the CDR3 is TGTGCCAGCAGTTACCACCGGGTCCCGGGGGTAGGCTACACCTTC. Translated, it gives CASSYHRVPGVGYTF.